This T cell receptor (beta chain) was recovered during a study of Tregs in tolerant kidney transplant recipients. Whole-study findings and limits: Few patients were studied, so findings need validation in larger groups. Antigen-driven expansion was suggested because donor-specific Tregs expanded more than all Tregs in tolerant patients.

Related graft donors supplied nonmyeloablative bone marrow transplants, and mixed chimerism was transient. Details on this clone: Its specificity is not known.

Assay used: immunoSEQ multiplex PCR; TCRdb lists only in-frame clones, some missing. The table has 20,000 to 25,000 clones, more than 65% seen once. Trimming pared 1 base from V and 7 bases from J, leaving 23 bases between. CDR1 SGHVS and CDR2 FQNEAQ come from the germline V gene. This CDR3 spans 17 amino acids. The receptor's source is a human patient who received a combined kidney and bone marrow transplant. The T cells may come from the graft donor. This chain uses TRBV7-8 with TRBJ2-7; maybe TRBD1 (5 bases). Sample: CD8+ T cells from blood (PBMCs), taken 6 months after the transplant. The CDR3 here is CASSLVSLVSQGWEQYF. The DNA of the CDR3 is TGTGCCAGCAGCTTAGTAAGTCTGGTCAGCCAGGGTTGGGAGCAGTACTTC.